This T cell receptor beta chain is from a study of CD8+ T cells in alopecia areata. Extraction and reverse transcription of RNA yielded cDNA as the sequencing template. Only in-frame clones appear in the TCRdb table, and some are missing; sequencing was by immunoSEQ multiplex PCR. Here the sample spans some 180,000 clones, 56% being singletons. This clonotype originated in a human donor in good health. The sequenced sample was CD8+ T cells sorted from blood.

CDR3 DNA: TGTGCCAGCAGCTTGTACTACAATGAGCAGTTCTTC. It translates to CASSLYYNEQFF. The chain is built from TRBV11-2 and TRBJ2-1, with no clear D. The CDR3 runs 12 residues. Germline CDR1 reads SGHAT; CDR2 reads FQNNGV. Trimming cost V 3 bases and J 3 bases, with 3 bases left between them.